This TCR beta chain was recovered during a study of blood T cell repertoires in COVID-19. Overall study context: Samples of COVID-19 (acute and convalescent) were obtained from the United States, Italy and Spain. The cDNA or gDNA used as material had been derived from T cells, B-cell-depleted T cells, or PBMCs.

Per the authors' pipeline: Scientists estimated how many nucleated cells there were by amplifying reference gene primers. TCRdb's table, derived via immunoSEQ multiplex PCR, lists solely in-frame clones and lacks some. V, J and clone size derive from that table, while D and trimming were established from the DNA sequence. The repertoire includes roughly 100,000 clones, 81% of them detected once, and 4.1% sits in the top ten. The origin of this receptor is a man between 60 and 70 years old with acute or convalescent COVID-19. Sequencing was carried out using peripheral blood.

The CDR3 DNA reads TGTGCTAGTGGTTTGGTACTAGGACAGGGGGCTGGCTACACCTTC. It encodes CASGLVLGQGAGYTF. This chain joins TRBV12-5 and TRBJ1-2, with 11 positions matching TRBD1. After removal of 0 bases from V and 7 bases from J, the junction contained 4 bases not matched to a gene. The CDR3 is 15 amino acids. Germline CDR1 reads LGHNT; CDR2 reads FRNRAP.